A single sample gave rise to the 29 T cell receptor beta chains below, sequenced in a study of yellow fever vaccine responses in identical twins. TCRdb used MiXCR to reprocess the RT-PCR reads, holding one entry per CDR3 protein. The sample records around 16,000 distinct CDR3 sequences, roughly 80% being singletons. Specimen: T cells from blood (PBMCs), unsorted or a sorted subset (not recorded which), collected before or after yellow fever vaccination (not recorded which). These receptors all stem from a woman between 18 and 29 years old who received the yellow fever vaccine.

Note on this clonotype: At one boundary the junction diverges from the germline segment, which might be a read error. The gene calls are TRBV29-1 and TRBJ2-3, with D possibly TRBD2 on 5 matching bases. The CDR3 has 15 amino acids. CDR1 SQVTM and CDR2 ANQGSEA come from the germline V gene. DNA of the CDR3: TGCAGCGCCAACCTCGAAACATCTAGCATAGATACGCAGTATTTT. Translation gives CSANLETSSIDTQYF.

The chain recombines TRBV19 with TRBJ2-1; D not certain. Trimming removed 1 base from V and 3 bases from J, with 1 base in between. Germline values: CDR1 LNHDA, CDR2 SQIVND (reference sequence). This CDR3 comprises 12 residues. The CDR3 reads CASSIVYNEQFF. The CDR3 coding sequence is TGTGCCAGTAGTATAGTCTACAATGAGCAGTTCTTC.

V gene TRBV25-1 combines with J gene TRBJ2-7; D is undetermined. Trimming shortened V by 8 bases and J by 4 bases, and 6 bases separated the two germline ends. The germline gives CDR1 MGHDK, CDR2 SYGVNS. The CDR3 totals 10 residues. Here the CDR3 DNA reads TGTGCCAGCGGACGGTACGAGCAGTACTTC. Amino acids: CASGRYEQYF.

The chain uses TRBV5-1 and TRBJ2-2, with D hard to call. Germline V gene lookup returns CDR1 SGHRS and CDR2 YFSETQ. The CDR3 spans 12 residues. Trimming removed 4 bases from V and 2 bases from J, with 3 bases in between. In nucleotides, the CDR3 is TGCGCCAGCAGCGATAACACCGGGGAGCTGTTTTTT. It is translated as CASSDNTGELFF.

V is TRBV7-2 and J is TRBJ1-5; D gene uncertain. Trimming pared 0 bases from V and 6 bases from J, leaving 3 bases between. The CDR3 has 12 residues. Germline V gives CDR1 SGHTA, CDR2 FQGNSA. This CDR3 is CASSLAGQPQHF. As DNA, the CDR3 is TGTGCCAGCAGCTTAGCAGGTCAGCCCCAGCATTTT.

The gene calls are TRBV29-1 and TRBJ2-5; TRBD1 is a possible D gene (5 bases). Looked up from germline, CDR1 is SQVTM and CDR2 is ANQGSEA. The CDR3 loop spans 14 amino acids. V was pared by 4 bases and J by 2 bases, with 14 bases between. This CDR3 reads CSVVAPGRQETQYF. CDR3 coding DNA: TGCAGCGTTGTGGCCCCAGGGCGACAAGAGACCCAGTACTTC. The full variable domain, rest sourced from reference TRBV29-1 and TRBJ2-5, is SAVISQKPSRDICQRGTSLTIQCQVDSQVTMMFWYRQQPGQSLTLIATANQGSEATYESGFVIDKFPISRPNLTFSTLTVSNMSPEDSSIYLCSVVAPGRQETQYFGPGTRLLVL.

This clonotype was found a few times. V and J are TRBV4-2 and TRBJ2-1, with 7 bases identical to TRBD2. Germline CDR1 LGHNA, CDR2 YNFKEQ. The CDR3 sequence is 15 residues long. The V segment lost 0 bases and the J segment 6 bases; nucleotides outside the gene matches: 5. The CDR3 region is CASSQEASGSNEQFF. In nucleotides, the CDR3 is TGTGCCAGCAGCCAAGAGGCTAGCGGTAGCAATGAGCAGTTCTTC.

This chain links TRBV7-9 with TRBJ2-1; possibly TRBD1 or TRBD2 for D (7 bases each). CDR3 length: 15 amino acids. V shed 4 bases and J shed 5 bases, with 15 bases lying between them. Germline lookup yields CDR1 SEHNR and CDR2 FQNEAQ (reference sequence). CDR3 DNA: TGTGCCAGCAGCTCTAGACAGGGACTAAACAATGAGCAGTTCTTC. Translating gives CASSSRQGLNNEQFF.

The gene calls are TRBV20-1 and TRBJ2-1; 13 bases align to TRBD2. The trim removed 6 bases at V and 7 bases at J, leaving 6 bases unmatched. Germline values: CDR1 DFQATT, CDR2 SNEGSKA (reference sequence). This CDR3 has 14 amino acids. The CDR3 DNA sequence: TGCAGTGCCGGACTAGCGGGAGTGGTGAATGAGCAGTTCTTC. It codes for CSAGLAGVVNEQFF.

CDR3 bases: TGTGCCAGCAGTTTAGCGTTGGATGCAACTAATGAAAAACTGTTTTTT. Translation gives CASSLALDATNEKLFF. J is TRBJ1-4 and V is TRBV12-3 or TRBV12-4; no clear D. Between the trimmed V and J ends, which lost 0 bases and 0 bases, there was a span of 8 bases. The CDR3 runs to 16 residues.

CDR3 sequence reads: CASSPFTLGGTQETQYF. CDR3 sequence (DNA): TGTGCCAGCTCACCATTCACCTTGGGTGGGACTCAAGAGACCCAGTACTTC. This chain links TRBV18 with TRBJ2-5; a possible D gene is TRBD2 (6 bases). The germline CDR1 and CDR2 sequences are KGHSH and LQKENI. V was shortened by 2 bases and J by 2 bases, with 18 bases between the two germline ends. The CDR3 consists of 17 residues.

J is TRBJ2-7 and V is TRBV10-3; 7 nucleotides align to TRBD1. From germline, CDR1 is ENHRY and CDR2 SYGVKD. The V segment lost 11 bases and the J segment 2 bases; nucleotides outside the gene matches: 9. There are 13 residues in the CDR3. The CDR3 coding sequence is TGTGCCCTCTCAGACAGGGTCACCTACGAGCAGTACTTC. Encoded protein: CALSDRVTYEQYF.

V is TRBV29-1 and J is TRBJ2-7; 7 positions match TRBD2. This CDR3 is built from 12 residues. Trimming took 7 bases from V and 5 from J; bases not matched to a gene: 8. Per the germline V gene, CDR1 is SQVTM and CDR2 is ANQGSEA. In DNA form, the CDR3 reads TGCAGCGCCAGCGGGATAATCAACGAGCAGTACTTC. Translated, it gives CSASGIINEQYF.

The table lists this clonotype with a count of one. V is TRBV20-1 and J is TRBJ1-3; D remains unclear. The germline V and J ends were trimmed by 0 bases and 0 bases, with 6 bases remaining between them. CDR3 length: 14 amino acids. In germline, CDR1 is DFQATT, CDR2 SNEGSKA (reference sequence). Here the CDR3 DNA reads TGCAGTGCTAGAGAGGAAGACTCTGGAAACACCATATATTTT. Amino acid sequence: CSAREEDSGNTIYF.

This clonotype came up once. V gene TRBV5-1 combines with J gene TRBJ2-5; the D call may be TRBD1 or TRBD2 (6 bases each). From germline, CDR1 is SGHRS and CDR2 YFSETQ. This CDR3 comprises 13 residues. Trimming removed 3 bases at V and 4 bases at J, with 10 bases between. The CDR3 spells CASSYSGAETQYF. CDR3 nucleotide sequence: TGCGCCAGCAGCTATTCGGGGGCAGAGACCCAGTACTTC.

This clonotype has just one count. This chain uses TRBV4-2 with TRBJ2-7; TRBD2 aligns across 7 bases. The germline gives CDR1 LGHNA, CDR2 YNFKEQ. The CDR3 has 14 residues. After removal of 5 bases from V and 2 bases from J, the junction contained 6 bases not matched to a gene. In DNA, the CDR3 is TGTGCCAGCAGCGATTCCGGGGGGACCTACGAGCAGTACTTC. Amino acid sequence: CASSDSGGTYEQYF.

This clonotype was seen more than once but under ten times. V gene TRBV5-5 combines with J gene TRBJ2-3; D is unclear. Trimming took off 1 base at V and 2 bases at J, with 11 bases between the two ends. Germline V gene data show CDR1 as SGHKS and CDR2 as YYEKEE (reference sequence). The CDR3 loop spans 15 amino acids. The CDR3 DNA reads as TGTGCCAGCAGCTTGAGTACGGCCTTCACAGATACGCAGTATTTT. Protein product: CASSLSTAFTDTQYF.

Only one count was recorded for this clonotype. This rearrangement joins TRBV10-1 to TRBJ1-1; D not certain. V was trimmed by 2 bases and J by 3 bases, leaving 10 bases between them. Germline values: CDR1 WNHNN, CDR2 SYGVQD (reference sequence). The CDR3 covers 14 residues. The CDR3 reads CASSEDGGDTEAFF. CDR3 nucleotides: TGCGCCAGCAGTGAGGACGGAGGTGACACTGAAGCTTTCTTT.

CDR3 DNA: TGTGCCAGCAGCCAGTTGGGGACTTCCTCCTACGAGCAGTACTTC. The encoded protein is CASSQLGTSSYEQYF. The J gene is TRBJ2-7, the V gene TRBV14; possible D gene TRBD2, 6 bases. Germline V CDR1 and CDR2: SGHDN, FVKESK. The CDR3 runs to 15 residues. V was trimmed by 3 bases and J by 0 bases, leaving 12 bases between them. The variable domain in full, completed from reference TRBV14 and TRBJ2-7, reads EAGVTQFPSHSVIEKGQTVTLRCDPISGHDNLYWYRRVMGKEIKFLLHFVKESKQDESGMPNNRFLAERTGGTYSTLKVQPAELEDSGVYFCASSQLGTSSYEQYFGPGTRLTVT.

V and J are TRBV11-3 and TRBJ2-2; D is unclear. In germline, CDR1 is SGHNT, CDR2 YENEEA. Trimming took off 0 bases at V and 5 bases at J, with 10 bases between the two ends. CDR3 length: 15 residues. Here the CDR3 reads CASSLDLRRTGELFF. The DNA for the CDR3 is TGTGCCAGCAGCTTAGATCTTCGGCGGACCGGGGAGCTGTTTTTT.

The V and J genes are TRBV11-1 and TRBJ2-7, with TRBD2 matching 8 bases. Germline trimming cut 3 bases from V and 5 bases from J; bases unmatched to any gene: 12. Germline CDR1 reads SGHAT; CDR2 reads FQDESV (reference sequence). The CDR3 sequence is 16 residues long. CDR3 nucleotides: TGTGCCAGCAGCTTCCCAATTAGCGGGATGTCCCACGAGCAGTACTTC. Residues: CASSFPISGMSHEQYF.

J is TRBJ2-1 and V is TRBV7-9, with no clear D. V was trimmed by 5 bases and J by 5 bases, leaving 16 bases between them. The CDR3 totals 15 residues. The germline gives CDR1 SEHNR, CDR2 FQNEAQ (reference sequence). CDR3 region: CASSKDLGIHNEQFF. The CDR3 DNA reads as TGTGCCAGCAGCAAGGATCTGGGTATCCACAATGAGCAGTTCTTC.

The V call is TRBV30, the J call TRBJ2-7; TRBD1 matches 11 bases. Germline CDR1 and CDR2: GTSNPN and SVGIG (reference sequence). The CDR3 extends over 12 amino acids. J was trimmed by 7 bases and V by 5 bases; bases with no gene match: 4. The CDR3 loop reads CAWGQGAGEQYF. CDR3 DNA: TGTGCCTGGGGACAGGGGGCCGGGGAGCAGTACTTC.

The V call is TRBV11-1, the J call TRBJ2-7; 9 nucleotides agree with TRBD1. V shed 4 bases and J 2 bases; nucleotides not matched to a gene: 9. The CDR3 is 16 amino acids. CDR1 is SGHAT, CDR2 FQDESV, per germline (reference sequence). The CDR3 DNA reads TGTGCCAGCAGCTCCTTGGGGGACAGGGCTACCTACGAGCAGTACTTC. It is translated as CASSSLGDRATYEQYF.

The V and J genes are TRBV14 and TRBJ1-2, with 7 bases aligning to TRBD1. The CDR3 has 16 residues. V lost 0 bases, J lost 4 bases, and 8 bases stayed unmatched. Germline V CDR1 and CDR2: SGHDN, FVKESK. In DNA form, the CDR3 reads TGTGCCAGCAGCCAAGAAGATCAGGGGGTACTCTATGGCTACACCTTC. It translates to CASSQEDQGVLYGYTF.

V usage is TRBV7-9 and J usage is TRBJ1-2; the match to TRBD1 covers 10 bases. Germline V gene lookup returns CDR1 SEHNR and CDR2 FQNEAQ (reference sequence). The CDR3 sequence is 14 residues long. J was trimmed by 4 bases and V by 6 bases; bases with no gene match: 5. The CDR3 DNA reads as TGTGCCAGCAGGGAGACAGGGGGCCTCTATGGCTACACCTTC. Its translation is CASRETGGLYGYTF.

J is TRBJ2-7 and V is TRBV3-1; no firm D call. The CDR3 covers 11 residues. Germline V lookup: CDR1 LGHDT, CDR2 YNNKEL (reference sequence). Trimming left V 1 base short and J 3 bases short, with 1 base between. DNA for the CDR3: TGTGCCAGCAGCCAAGTCTACGAGCAGTACTTC. Translation gives CASSQVYEQYF.

The V and J genes are TRBV11-1 and TRBJ2-3; 7 nucleotides agree with TRBD2. This CDR3 comprises 17 residues. The germline gives CDR1 SGHAT, CDR2 FQDESV (reference sequence). Trimming took 5 bases from V and 3 from J; bases not matched to a gene: 14. The CDR3 DNA reads as TGTGCCAGCAGCACACACCGGACTAGTCGGCGAACAGATACGCAGTATTTT. Amino acids: CASSTHRTSRRTDTQYF.

V and J are TRBV7-8 and TRBJ1-6, with D possibly TRBD1 on 5 matching bases. Germline CDR1 reads SGHVS; CDR2 reads FQNEAQ. The CDR3 contains 13 residues. With 3 bases removed from V and 6 bases from J, the gap between germline ends came to 6 bases. CDR3 nucleotide sequence: TGTGCCAGCAGCTTGGACATTAATTCACCCCTCCACTTT. Encoded protein: CASSLDINSPLHF. Combining the CDR3 with reference TRBV7-8 and TRBJ1-6 gives the whole variable domain GAGVSQSPRYKVAKRGQDVALRCDPISGHVSLFWYQQALGQGPEFLTYFQNEAQLDKSGLPSDRFFAERPEGSVSTLKIQRTQQEDSAVYLCASSLDINSPLHFGNGTRLTVT.